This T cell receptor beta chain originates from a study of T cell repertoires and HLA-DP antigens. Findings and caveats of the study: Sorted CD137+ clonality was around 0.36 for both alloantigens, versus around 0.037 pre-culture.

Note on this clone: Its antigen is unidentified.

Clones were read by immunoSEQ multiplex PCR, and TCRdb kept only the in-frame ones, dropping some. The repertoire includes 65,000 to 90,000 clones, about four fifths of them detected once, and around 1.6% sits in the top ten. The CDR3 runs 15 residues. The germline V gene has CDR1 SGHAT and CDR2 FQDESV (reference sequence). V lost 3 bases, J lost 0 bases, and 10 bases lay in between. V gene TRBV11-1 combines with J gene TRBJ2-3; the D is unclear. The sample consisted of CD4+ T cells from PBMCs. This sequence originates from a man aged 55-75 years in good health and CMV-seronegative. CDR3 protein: CASSLSLLSTDTQYF. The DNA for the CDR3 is TGTGCCAGCAGCTTGAGTCTACTTAGCACAGATACGCAGTATTTT.